These 24 T cell receptor beta chains were all obtained from the same sample, sequenced in a study of identical twins. Each CDR3 protein gets one entry after TCRdb re-called the 5' RACE reads with MiXCR. This sample carries 570,000 or so distinct CDR3 sequences, roughly 9.5% of them seen once, and the ten largest clones take roughly 3.2%. The same data also went into a second study, on yellow fever vaccine responses in identical twins.

Sequencing was carried out using PBMCs. Source of these receptors: a young woman in good health.

This clonotype came up a few times. The chain couples TRBV24-1 to TRBJ2-1; 7 bases are shared with TRBD1. The V gene's germline CDR1 is KGHDR and CDR2 SFDVKD. The CDR3 spans 14 residues. Losses at the gene ends were 6 bases for V and 6 bases for J; bases not matched to a gene: 7. In DNA, the CDR3 is TGTGCCACCAGTTCGACAGGGCAGGGCAATGAGCAGTTCTTC. Translating gives CATSSTGQGNEQFF.

This clonotype was observed a few times. V gene TRBV9 combines with J gene TRBJ2-7; maybe TRBD2 (6 bases). Germline CDR1 and CDR2: SGDLS and YYNGEE. V lost 1 base, J lost 3 bases, and 14 bases lay in between. The CDR3 covers 15 residues. The CDR3 DNA reads TGTGCCAGCAGCGTATTCCCGGGAGAGGGCTACGAGCAGTACTTC. This translates into CASSVFPGEGYEQYF.

The V gene is TRBV20-1, the J gene TRBJ1-2; D is undetermined. V lost 3 bases and J lost 7, with 18 bases in between. CDR1 and CDR2 (germline): DFQATT, SNEGSKA (reference sequence). The CDR3 extends over 14 amino acids. CDR3 in DNA: TGCAGTGCTAGGGGCCGAGAGGGAGGAGTTGGCTACACCTTC. This codes for CSARGREGGVGYTF.

This clonotype occurred a few times. This chain uses TRBV5-1 with TRBJ2-7; D possibly matches TRBD1 or TRBD2 (5 bases each). Germline V gene sequence: CDR1 SGHRS, CDR2 YFSETQ. The CDR3 extends over 15 amino acids. Between the trimmed V and J ends, which lost 1 base and 1 base, there was a span of 12 bases. CDR3 sequence (DNA): TGCGCCAGCAGCTTGTCCGGCAGGGAGTCCTACGAGCAGTACTTC. Its protein product is CASSLSGRESYEQYF.

This clonotype showed up just a few times. The V and J genes are TRBV7-9 and TRBJ2-3; 9 positions agree with TRBD1. CDR3 length: 13 amino acids. CDR1 and CDR2 (germline): SEHNR, FQNEAQ (reference sequence). Trimming removed 5 bases from V and 4 bases from J; junction bases left unmatched: 1. CDR3 sequence: CASSDRGADTQYF. CDR3 nucleotides: TGTGCCAGCAGCGACAGGGGGGCAGATACGCAGTATTTT.

V and J are TRBV3-1 and TRBJ1-2, with 7 bases identical to TRBD1. Germline V gives CDR1 LGHDT, CDR2 YNNKEL (reference sequence). The ends lost 2 bases at V and 8 bases at J; junction bases unmatched: 11. CDR3 length equals 15 residues. This CDR3 reads CASSQIGEAGGGYTF. The CDR3 DNA sequence: TGTGCCAGCAGCCAAATTGGCGAGGCAGGGGGAGGCTACACCTTC.

The chain couples TRBV5-1 to TRBJ1-5; no firm D call. Trimming took off 0 bases at V and 4 bases at J, with 11 bases between the two ends. CDR1 and CDR2 (germline): SGHRS, YFSETQ. The CDR3 length is 15 residues. CDR3 DNA sequence: TGCGCCAGCAGCTTGGCCGGGAGTAAAAATCAGCCCCAGCATTTT. It yields the protein CASSLAGSKNQPQHF.

A few counts support this clonotype. CDR3 sequence reads: CASSYSPSTDTQYF. CDR3 nucleotides: TGTGCCAGCAGTTACTCCCCTAGCACAGATACGCAGTATTTT. The chain has TRBV6-5 and TRBJ2-3; D remains unclear. Trimming cost V 0 bases and J 0 bases, with 4 bases left between them. Per germline, CDR1 MNHEY and CDR2 SVGAGI. The CDR3 length is 14 residues.

The rearrangement uses TRBV29-1 and TRBJ1-1, with unresolved D. CDR1 is SQVTM, CDR2 ANQGSEA, per germline. With 6 bases removed from V and 1 base from J, the gap between germline ends came to 15 bases. The CDR3 is made up of 14 amino acids. In DNA form, the CDR3 reads TGCAGCGTGACCCGTCGGGAGGGGAACACTGAAGCTTTCTTT. Protein product: CSVTRREGNTEAFF.

This clonotype was picked up a small number of times. V is TRBV2 and J is TRBJ2-1; the D is unclear. CDR3 length: 13 amino acids. V lost 7 bases, J lost 8 bases, and 15 bases lay in between. Germline V gene data show CDR1 as SNHLY and CDR2 as FYNNEI. The CDR3, as DNA: TGTGCCAGCAAGGATATCTTCGTCCATGAGCAGTTCTTC. Protein: CASKDIFVHEQFF.

In its sample, this clonotype was seen many times. The chain employs TRBV7-9 and TRBJ2-1; 9 bases align to TRBD2. CDR3 length equals 13 residues. Germline CDR1 reads SEHNR; CDR2 reads FQNEAQ (reference sequence). V was pared by 5 bases and J by 10 bases, with 6 bases of the junction left unmatched. For the CDR3, the DNA is TGTGCCAGCAGCCCCGCGGGGGGGAGCGAGCAGTTCTTC. Its protein product is CASSPAGGSEQFF.

This clonotype turned up a few times. V gene TRBV27 combines with J gene TRBJ2-1; 8 bases are a match to TRBD2. This CDR3 is built from 15 residues. The germline V gene encodes CDR1 MNHEY and CDR2 SMNVEV (reference sequence). Trimming cost V 1 base and J 6 bases; bases outside gene matches: 5. CDR3 sequence: CASSLLSGSSNEQFF. In DNA, the CDR3 is TGTGCCAGCAGTTTATTAAGCGGGAGTAGCAATGAGCAGTTCTTC.

The chain employs TRBV20-1 and TRBJ2-7; 8 bases align to TRBD2. Germline V gives CDR1 DFQATT, CDR2 SNEGSKA (reference sequence). The CDR3 has 16 residues. Germline trimming cut 4 bases from V and 2 bases from J; bases unmatched to any gene: 13. In nucleotides, the CDR3 is TGCAGTGCTACATCATTTCGGGAACTAGCGGCCTACGAGCAGTACTTC. Amino acids: CSATSFRELAAYEQYF.

The table lists this clonotype with a few counts. V and J are TRBV27 and TRBJ1-1; 10 bases line up with TRBD1. The CDR3 sequence is 16 residues long. The J segment lost 4 bases and the V segment lost 4 bases, leaving 9 bases of the junction unmatched. From germline, CDR1 is MNHEY and CDR2 SMNVEV (reference sequence). This CDR3 reads CASSSTGGGRGTEAFF. The CDR3 coding sequence is TGTGCCAGCAGTTCGACAGGGGGCGGACGAGGCACTGAAGCTTTCTTT.

This clonotype was observed a few times. V and J are TRBV12-3 or TRBV12-4 and TRBJ2-1, with 9 bases matching TRBD2. Trimming at V came to 5 bases and at J to 5 bases, leaving 7 bases not matched to a gene. The CDR3 loop spans 15 amino acids. CDR3 coding DNA: TGTGCCAGCAGTAAGAGACTAGCGGAGGACAATGAGCAGTTCTTC. Residues: CASSKRLAEDNEQFF.

The chain has TRBV3-1 and TRBJ1-2, with 8 positions matching TRBD1. Per germline, CDR1 LGHDT and CDR2 YNNKEL (reference sequence). The CDR3 is made up of 15 amino acids. The ends lost 1 base at V and 5 bases at J; junction bases unmatched: 6. The CDR3 loop is CASSQVGQGGYGYTF. Written as DNA, the CDR3 is TGTGCCAGCAGCCAAGTCGGACAGGGAGGATATGGCTACACCTTC.

There are a few counts of this clonotype. The rearrangement uses TRBV20-1 and TRBJ2-3, with 10 bases that match TRBD1. The length of the CDR3 is 15 residues. CDR1 is DFQATT, CDR2 SNEGSKA, per germline (reference sequence). V dropped 3 bases and J dropped 4; count of bases not matched to a gene: 7. The CDR3: CSARKDRGVADTQYF. The CDR3 nucleotides read TGCAGTGCTAGGAAGGACAGGGGGGTAGCAGATACGCAGTATTTT.

This sequence joins TRBV29-1 and TRBJ2-3; D is ambiguous. V was clipped by 1 base and J by 7 bases, with 12 bases between them. In germline, CDR1 is SQVTM, CDR2 ANQGSEA. The CDR3 covers 13 residues. This CDR3 reads CSVEAQSINTQYF. CDR3 DNA: TGCAGCGTTGAAGCTCAGTCGATCAATACGCAGTATTTT.

The chain uses TRBV5-1 and TRBJ2-1; D is uncertain. CDR3 length equals 16 residues. Germline CDR1 is SGHRS and CDR2 is YFSETQ. V was trimmed by 4 bases and J by 3 bases, leaving 17 bases between them. CDR3 nucleotides: TGCGCCAGCAGCCTAAACCTCGAAGCTGGCTACAATGAGCAGTTCTTC. This sequence encodes CASSLNLEAGYNEQFF.

The CDR3 DNA reads as TGTGCCTGGACAGGGGGCGTAGAGACCCAGTACTTC. It codes for CAWTGGVETQYF. The chain employs TRBV30 and TRBJ2-5, with TRBD1 identical over 8 bases. CDR1 and CDR2 (germline): GTSNPN, SVGIG (reference sequence). The CDR3 has 12 residues. V shed 4 bases and J 4 bases; nucleotides not matched to a gene: 2.

In its sample, this clonotype was seen a few times. The CDR3 is CASSLGTDREQFF. Written as DNA, the CDR3 is TGTGCCAGCAGCTTAGGGACAGACCGCGAGCAGTTCTTC. This chain uses TRBV7-3 with TRBJ2-1; 7 positions agree with TRBD1. The V gene's germline CDR1 is SGHTA and CDR2 FQGTGA. The V gene end was trimmed by 2 bases and the J gene end by 10 bases; junction bases not matched to a gene: 5. The CDR3 spans 13 residues.

This clonotype appeared many times. The rearrangement uses TRBV28 and TRBJ2-7; D might be TRBD2 (6 bases). Trimming pared 1 base from V and 1 base from J, leaving 8 bases between. The germline V gene has CDR1 MDHEN and CDR2 SYDVKM. The CDR3 length is 14 residues. The CDR3 nucleotides are TGTGCCAGCAGTTTATCGGGACTTTCCTACGAGCAGTACTTC. It translates to CASSLSGLSYEQYF.

The CDR3 DNA follows: TGTGCCAGCAGTTACTCGGGCGGACAGGGTAGCAGGGAGCTGTTTTTT. Protein sequence: CASSYSGGQGSRELFF. The chain recombines TRBV6-5 with TRBJ2-2, with 8 bases identical to TRBD1. The germline V gene encodes CDR1 MNHEY and CDR2 SVGAGI. The CDR3 runs to 16 residues. The V and J ends lost 0 bases and 9 bases, in that order; junction bases with no gene match: 9.

The chain combines TRBV12-3 or TRBV12-4 with TRBJ2-1; TRBD2 matches at 10 bases. V lost 6 bases and J lost 2; bases outside the gene matches: 7. The CDR3 is 16 residues long. CDR3 nucleotide sequence: TGTGCCAGCAGCAAAAGCGGGGGGGCCCCCTACAATGAGCAGTTCTTC. Protein: CASSKSGGAPYNEQFF.